Listed below are T cell receptor beta chains from one sample, sequenced in a study of cytomegalovirus exposure and HLA in healthy donors. Clones were sequenced by immunoSEQ multiplex PCR, and TCRdb holds only the in-frame ones, with some missing. The sample yields around 80,000 clones, around 76% seen once. Specimen: PBMCs. Every receptor here comes from a man between 40 and 49 years old in good health and CMV-seronegative. The CDR3 runs from the conserved cysteine through the conserved F or W. A D gene is named only where the DNA matches it firmly. Expanded clones are given a class, and other clones once, few, many or no size at all.

TRBD2,TRBJ2-1,TRBV2,.,CASRWTSRGDEQFF,TGTGCCAGCAGATGGACTAGCCGCGGGGATGAGCAGTTCTTC
.,TRBJ2-5,TRBV29-1,.,CSVDQGDQETQYF,TGCAGCGTTGACCAGGGCGACCAAGAGACCCAGTACTTC
TRBD1,TRBJ2-7,TRBV5-4,once,CASSSGDRATYEQYF,TGTGCCAGCAGCTCAGGAGACAGGGCCACCTACGAGCAGTACTTC
TRBD1,TRBJ2-1,TRBV29-1,once,CSARTGSYNEQFF,TGCAGCGCCAGGACAGGATCCTACAATGAGCAGTTCTTC
TRBD2,TRBJ2-7,TRBV6-6,once,CATLAGGSEQYF,TGTGCCACCTTAGCGGGAGGATCCGAGCAGTACTTC
.,TRBJ1-3,TRBV6-5,.,CASSYSRGIGNTIYF,TGTGCCAGCAGTTACTCACGGGGAATTGGAAACACCATATATTTT
TRBD2,TRBJ2-3,TRBV6-6,.,CAASGRVGSTDTQYF,TGTGCCGCTAGCGGGAGGGTCGGTAGCACAGATACGCAGTATTTT
.,TRBJ1-1,TRBV7-8,.,CASSLPGRNTEAFF,TGTGCCAGCAGCCTGCCAGGTAGGAACACTGAAGCTTTCTTT
.,TRBJ1-5,TRBV21-1,.,CASTNRGPPYNQPQHF,TGTGCCAGCACTAACAGGGGCCCACCGTACAATCAGCCCCAGCATTTT
.,TRBJ2-7,TRBV28,.,CASTEPGRGLYEQYF,TGTGCCAGCACTGAACCGGGGCGGGGCCTTTACGAGCAGTACTTC
TRBD1,TRBJ1-5,TRBV6-1,.,CASSEGQYNQPQHF,TGTGCCAGCAGTGAGGGACAGTACAATCAGCCCCAGCATTTT
TRBD2,TRBJ2-3,TRBV28,once,CASSLYRAGTNTDTQYF,TGTGCCAGCAGTTTATATCGAGCGGGAACTAACACAGATACGCAGTATTTT
.,TRBJ2-5,TRBV6-5,.,CASSYGAAQETQYF,TGTGCCAGCAGTTACGGGGCGGCGCAAGAGACCCAGTACTTC
TRBD2,TRBJ2-1,TRBV10-2,.,CASSESALAGGNEQFF,TGCGCCAGCAGTGAGTCAGCTCTAGCGGGAGGTAATGAGCAGTTCTTC
.,TRBJ1-1,TRBV19,.,CASSMPGGNGEAFF,TGTGCCAGTAGTATGCCGGGGGGTAATGGGGAAGCTTTCTTT
TRBD1,TRBJ2-7,TRBV28,.,CASRTGQSYEQYF,TGTGCCAGCCGGACGGGACAGTCCTACGAGCAGTACTTC
.,TRBJ1-1,TRBV18,.,CASSPPGLTGNTEAFF,TGTGCCAGCTCACCACCCGGATTGACAGGGAACACTGAAGCTTTCTTT
.,TRBJ1-1,TRBV7-2,.,CASSLVSALTGAFF,TGTGCCAGCAGCTTAGTGTCAGCACTAACGGGGGCTTTCTTT
.,TRBJ1-1,TRBV6-5,few,CASRRHLNTEAFF,TGTGCCAGCAGACGACACCTGAACACTGAAGCTTTCTTT
TRBD1,TRBJ1-1,TRBV4-1,.,CASSQRTGMNTEAFF,TGCGCCAGCAGCCAGCGGACAGGCATGAACACTGAAGCTTTCTTT
TRBD1,TRBJ2-1,TRBV9,.,CASSSGQAQYNEQFF,TGTGCCAGCAGCTCCGGACAGGCTCAATACAATGAGCAGTTCTTC
TRBD1,TRBJ2-1,TRBV7-2,.,CASSFGQGRYNEQFF,TGTGCCAGCAGCTTCGGACAGGGAAGGTACAATGAGCAGTTCTTC
.,TRBJ2-5,TRBV5-1,.,CASSFNPGSYQETQYF,TGCGCCAGCAGCTTCAATCCAGGGTCGTACCAAGAGACCCAGTACTTC
TRBD2,TRBJ2-1,TRBV29-1,.,CSVDGTKVSYNEQFF,TGCAGCGTTGACGGGACTAAAGTCTCCTACAATGAGCAGTTCTTC
.,TRBJ2-1,TRBV6-1,few,CASSERLAGQDEQFF,TGTGCCAGCAGTGAACGGCTAGCGGGACAGGATGAGCAGTTCTTC
TRBD2,TRBJ2-1,TRBV29-1,.,CSVVPGGYNEQFF,TGCAGCGTTGTTCCGGGAGGGTACAATGAGCAGTTCTTC
TRBD2,TRBJ2-7,TRBV28,.,CASSPWGGREGVYEQYF,TGTGCCAGCAGTCCGTGGGGGGGGCGGGAGGGTGTCTACGAGCAGTACTTC
.,TRBJ1-1,TRBV11-2,once,CASSLARSNTEAFF,TGTGCCAGCAGCTTAGCTAGGAGTAACACTGAAGCTTTCTTT
.,TRBJ1-5,TRBV6-6,.,CASVLQGSNQPQHF,TGTGCCAGCGTACTACAGGGCAGCAATCAGCCCCAGCATTTT
TRBD1,TRBJ1-2,TRBV19,.,CASRPGQGAYGYTF,TGTGCCAGTAGACCCGGACAGGGGGCATATGGCTACACCTTC
.,TRBJ1-5,TRBV5-1,.,CASSLRRDQPQHF,TGCGCCAGCAGCTTAAGAAGAGATCAGCCCCAGCATTTT
TRBD2,TRBJ2-1,TRBV29-1,once,CSGSSGGGSNEQFF,TGCAGCGGTAGCAGCGGGGGCGGGTCCAATGAGCAGTTCTTC
TRBD1,TRBJ2-7,TRBV18,.,CASSPPGQGLREQYF,TGTGCCAGCTCACCTCCGGGACAGGGCTTGAGGGAGCAGTACTTC
.,TRBJ1-2,TRBV7-9,.,CASSLRQAANYGYTF,TGTGCCAGCAGCTTAAGACAGGCCGCTAACTATGGCTACACCTTC
TRBD2,TRBJ2-7,TRBV28,.,CASSLGILAGSYEQYF,TGTGCCAGCAGTTTAGGAATCCTAGCGGGTTCCTACGAGCAGTACTTC
TRBD2,TRBJ2-7,TRBV28,once,CASRPSGSRYEQYF,TGTGCCAGCAGGCCGAGCGGGAGCCGGTACGAGCAGTACTTC
TRBD1,TRBJ2-1,TRBV5-6,.,CASSSAGTGINEQFF,TGTGCCAGCAGCTCAGCCGGGACAGGGATCAATGAGCAGTTCTTC
.,TRBJ2-5,TRBV5-1,.,CASSLGQKETQYF,TGCGCCAGCAGCTTGGGACAGAAAGAGACCCAGTACTTC
TRBD1,TRBJ2-7,TRBV15,.,CATSSGQGLAYEQYF,TGTGCCACCAGCAGCGGACAGGGTTTAGCCTACGAGCAGTACTTC
.,TRBJ2-7,TRBV7-9,.,CASSSSRGLSSYEQYF,TGTGCCAGCAGCTCTAGCCGGGGACTTTCCTCCTACGAGCAGTACTTC
TRBD2,TRBJ2-3,TRBV4-2,few,CASARTTSGPDTQYF,TGTGCCAGCGCGAGGACGACTAGCGGGCCAGATACGCAGTATTTT
TRBD2,TRBJ2-1,TRBV6-5,.,CASSYSSASGSNEQFF,TGTGCCAGCAGTTACTCGTCGGCTAGCGGGAGCAATGAGCAGTTCTTC
.,TRBJ2-5,TRBV5-1,.,CASSLGERETQYF,TGCGCCAGCAGCCTCGGGGAGCGAGAGACCCAGTACTTC
TRBD1,TRBJ2-2,TRBV6-6,.,CASRPGQGTFTGELFF,TGTGCCAGCAGGCCCGGACAGGGGACATTCACCGGGGAGCTGTTTTTT
TRBD1,TRBJ1-6,TRBV7-9,.,CASSSGDRPQALHF,TGTGCCAGCAGTTCCGGGGACAGACCTCAAGCCCTCCACTTT
TRBD2,TRBJ2-1,TRBV4-1,.,CASSSGPAGGPDNEQFF,TGCGCCAGCAGCTCGGGGCCTGCGGGAGGGCCTGACAATGAGCAGTTCTTC
.,TRBJ2-5,TRBV5-1,.,CASSLSVGAAETQYF,TGCGCCAGCAGCTTGTCGGTGGGAGCGGCAGAGACCCAGTACTTC
TRBD1,TRBJ1-5,TRBV6-1,.,CASSPDRGFNQPQHF,TGTGCCAGCAGTCCCGACAGGGGATTCAATCAGCCCCAGCATTTT
TRBD2,TRBJ2-7,TRBV11-2,few,CASSLGGLAGGPVEQYF,TGTGCCAGCAGCTTAGGGGGACTAGCGGGAGGGCCCGTCGAGCAGTACTTC
TRBD2,TRBJ2-5,TRBV7-9,.,CASSIGLAGIQETQYF,TGTGCCAGCAGCATCGGACTAGCGGGAATACAAGAGACCCAGTACTTC
TRBD1,TRBJ1-1,TRBV5-4,few,CASSTGGGSMNTEAFF,TGTGCCAGCTCCACAGGGGGGGGCTCGATGAACACTGAAGCTTTCTTT
.,TRBJ2-5,TRBV28,.,CASTSPHGAQETQYF,TGTGCCAGCACCTCCCCTCATGGGGCACAAGAGACCCAGTACTTC
TRBD2,TRBJ2-3,TRBV5-1,.,CASSPGASGSTDTQYF,TGCGCCAGCTCCCCCGGGGCTAGCGGAAGCACAGATACGCAGTATTTT
.,TRBJ2-2,TRBV5-1,.,CASSLTGRTTGELFF,TGCGCCAGCAGCTTAACAGGGCGTACCACCGGGGAGCTGTTTTTT
.,TRBJ1-5,TRBV30,.,CAWSGGGTSQPQHF,TGTGCCTGGAGTGGGGGAGGCACGAGTCAGCCCCAGCATTTT
.,TRBJ2-1,TRBV4-2,.,CASSQYRTQEQFF,TGTGCCAGCAGCCAATACCGGACACAAGAGCAGTTCTTC